These 3 T cell receptor beta chains came from one sample sequenced in a study of radiotherapy plus CTLA-4 blockade in lung cancer. Some clones are missing from TCRdb's copy, which holds only in-frame ones; the method was immunoSEQ multiplex PCR. The sample records approximately 69,000 clones, approximately 80% being singletons. The sample here was peripheral blood, taken from a patient treated with radiotherapy plus ipilimumab. The source is a human donor with non-small cell lung cancer who had a complete response to radiotherapy plus ipilimumab.

The V and J genes are TRBV30 and TRBJ1-1, with D uncertain. The CDR3 length is 14 residues. V was trimmed by 0 bases and J by 0 bases, leaving 8 bases between them. CDR1 and CDR2 (germline): GTSNPN, SVGIG (reference sequence). This chain's CDR3 is CAWSVGIMNTEAFF. As DNA, the CDR3 is TGTGCCTGGAGTGTGGGAATCATGAACACTGAAGCTTTCTTT.

This sequence joins TRBV30 and TRBJ1-5, with a tentative D call TRBD1 (5 bases). The CDR3 is 14 residues long. Germline-derived CDR1 and CDR2 are GTSNPN and SVGIG (reference sequence). V dropped 2 bases and J dropped 3 bases, with 11 bases sitting between them. CDR3 protein: CAWSLGAINQPQHF. CDR3 coding DNA: TGTGCCTGGAGTTTAGGGGCTATCAATCAGCCCCAGCATTTT.

The chain carries TRBV4-3 and TRBJ2-3, with D perhaps given as TRBD1 or TRBD2 (5 bases each). The CDR3 runs 18 residues. Trimming pared 1 base from V and 4 bases from J, leaving 21 bases between. CDR1 and CDR2 (germline): LGHNA, YSLEER. DNA for the CDR3: TGCGCCAGCAGCCAAGGGCCGGGTACCGGGGCGAGGGCAGATACGCAGTATTTT. Translating it yields CASSQGPGTGARADTQYF.